This TCR beta chain derives from a study of OX40 agonist ivuxolimab in advanced cancers. Describing the broader study: The costimulatory receptor OX40 (CD134) was targeted by ivuxolimab, a fully human IgG2 agonistic monoclonal antibody. Intravenous ivuxolimab was administered to patients every 2 weeks at six dose levels: 0.01, 0.1, 0.3, 1.5, 3 and 10 mg/kg. Of the 50 to 55 patients in dose escalation, 19 had hepatocellular carcinoma, approximately 15 had melanoma, 9 had renal cell carcinoma and 9 had head and neck cancer. In the dose-escalation cohort, approximately 83% of patients were male, and the mean age was around 65 years with a range of roughly 20 to 85. Prior anti-PD-1, anti-PD-L1 or anti-CTLA-4 therapy was permitted, and checkpoint inhibitors had been received by around 40% of dose-escalation patients. Partial responses were achieved by three dose-escalation patients, of whom one had hepatocellular carcinoma and two had cutaneous melanoma. The point of sequencing TCRbeta in the periphery was to test whether ivuxolimab changed TCR sequence diversity and drove clonal T-cell expansion. The paper covers the monotherapy dose-escalation part of the phase I ivuxolimab trial, which included N ≈ 57 patients. Study-wide findings and limitations: Low levels of normalized T-cell clonal expansion were also shown by some nonresponding patients. In the 0.1-3.0 mg/kg groups, partial responders had among the lowest normalized peripheral clonal expansion, particularly in CD8+ T cells. The antigen specificity of the clonally expanded peripheral T cells was not determined. After ivuxolimab, expanded clones were on average more numerous among CD8+ T cells than among CD4+ T cells. Clonal expansion of both CD4+ and CD8+ blood T cells was observed from baseline to week 6 at doses 0.1 to 3.0 mg/kg.

Comments on this clone: What this receptor recognizes is not known. Base-call qualities are not available, and no considerably larger clone is one nucleotide away.

The CDR3 goes from the cysteine to the phenylalanine over 13 residues. Only the CDR3 DNA is retained, 39 bases long and in frame from the first base. V is pared back by 2 bases and J by 5 bases, with 10 bases lying between the germline termini. CDR1 and CDR2 are read off the germline V gene (reference sequence) as GTSNPN and SVGIG. To sequence the TCRbeta CDR3 region, genomic DNA was isolated from the sorted cells. The immunoSEQ Assay was used to sequence the TCRbeta CDR3 regions. The source is immuneACCESS, and TCRdb retained only in-frame sequences with V and J called. Part of the clones is not carried over; for the studies checked, unresolved V genes explain less than half of this, and the remainder is unexplained. The sample yields tens of thousands of clones; roughly 83% were counted once. The top ten clones comprise about 2.7% of the sample. The trial excluded patients who had a history of autoimmune disease or who were on systemic immunosuppression. Peripheral blood for TCR sequencing was collected from all dose cohorts at baseline, on cycle 4 day 1, and on cycle 7 day 1. Samples were obtained from an open-label, multicenter, first-in-human phase I dose-escalation trial of ivuxolimab. The trial enrolled adults with locally advanced or metastatic head and neck squamous cell, hepatocellular, melanoma or renal cell carcinoma. CD4+ and CD8+ T cells were sorted separately from peripheral blood before TCR sequencing.

The source material was CD4+ or CD8+ T cells sorted from blood, sampled in a trial of the OX40 agonist ivuxolimab. The V and J genes are TRBV30 and TRBJ2-4; the D gene assignment is perhaps TRBD1 or TRBD2, with each matching 5 bases. This TCR derives from an adult with an advanced solid tumor such as melanoma, head and neck, liver or kidney cancer. For the CDR3, the sequence is CAWSPGPENIQYF. The DNA sequence is given as TGTGCCTGGAGTCCGGGGCCTGAAAACATTCAGTACTTC. The entire variable domain, with the stretches around the CDR3 drawn from the reference TRBV30 and TRBJ2-4 proteins, is SQTIHQWPATLVQPVGSPLSLECTVEGTSNPNLYWYRQAAGRGLQLLFYSVGIGQISSEVPQNLSASRPQDRQFILSSKKLLLSDSGFYLCAWSPGPENIQYFGAGTRLSVL.